This T cell receptor (beta chain) is from a study of OX40 agonist ivuxolimab in advanced cancers. Method: immunoSEQ multiplex PCR; TCRdb's copy keeps in-frame clones and lacks some. The sample shows 50,000 or so clones, around 88% of them seen only once. Study conclusions and caveats: On average, CD8+ T cells showed a greater number of expanded clones than CD4+. The authors also found low normalized T-cell clonal expansion in some nonresponders.

This clone was found once. The antigen is undetermined. In germline, CDR1 is MNHEY, CDR2 SVGAGI. CDR3 length: 13 residues. The V end was cut by 4 bases, the J end by 0 bases, with 1 base between. Sequencing was performed on CD4+ or CD8+ T cells sorted from blood, taken in a trial of the OX40 agonist ivuxolimab. The chain links TRBV6-5 to TRBJ2-6, with D unresolved. The TCR comes from an adult with an advanced solid tumor such as melanoma, head and neck, liver or kidney cancer. CDR3 sequence: CASSSSGANVLTF. In DNA form, the CDR3 reads TGTGCCAGCAGTTCCTCTGGGGCCAACGTCCTGACTTTC.